The present entry profiles one T cell receptor beta chain with its context. No antigen is known for it. Through a sample-barcoded 5' primer and a J-beta primer mix, a second PCR was run for 7 to 11 cycles. All samples yielded 3 million or more CDR3-containing paired-end reads. Each CDR3 protein is one row after TCRdb ran MiXCR on the 5' RACE reads. This table holds 1.5 million to 2 million distinct CDR3 sequences, approximately 30% found once. These data come from a study of blood T cells in healthy people across ages. Total RNA, at least 5.5 micrograms per sample, was extracted from PBMCs. The CDR3 loop spans 16 amino acids. The ends lost 0 bases at V and 5 bases at J; junction bases unmatched: 9. Germline lookup yields CDR1 DFQATT and CDR2 SNEGSKA (reference sequence). The study, taken as a whole, reports: Naive T cell percentage and TCR beta diversity correlated strongly. Calculation of diversity from one million T cells yielded estimates considered to be underestimates.

Sequencing used blood. This chain uses TRBV20-1 with TRBJ2-3; the match to TRBD1 covers 9 bases. The TCR was taken from a woman in her twenties or thirties in good health. The DNA for the CDR3 is TGCAGTGCTAGAGAAGGTTGGACAGGGGAACGAGATACGCAGTATTTT. This codes for CSAREGWTGERDTQYF.